This TCR beta chain derives from a study of radiotherapy plus CTLA-4 blockade in lung cancer. Study in general: Among enrolled patients, over 15% responded and around 30% achieved disease control.

The CDR3 spans 15 residues. Per the germline V gene, CDR1 is SGHTA and CDR2 is FQGNSA. V was clipped by 4 bases and J by 4 bases, with 16 bases between them. Study conclusions and caveats: Together with interferon-beta, which increased in serum after radiation, early dynamic changes in blood T cell clones were reportedly the best predictors of response. After radiotherapy and ipilimumab, tumor-derived clones expanded in peripheral blood.

Those with chemo-refractory metastatic non-small-cell lung cancer were treated with focal radiation combined with CTLA-4 blockade using ipilimumab. This clone was observed a few times. The antigen remains unidentified. Here immunoSEQ multiplex PCR was the method, and the copy in TCRdb shows in-frame clones only, minus some. Here the sample spans some 73,000 clones, about 78% being singletons. This sequence joins TRBV7-2 and TRBJ1-2; D not certain. The sample here was peripheral blood, taken from a patient treated with radiotherapy plus ipilimumab. This clonotype was obtained from a human donor with non-small cell lung cancer whose response to radiotherapy plus ipilimumab could not be evaluated. Some clones in this sample may be carry-over from other donors' samples. The CDR3 loop reads CASSSGSQRGYGYTF. For the CDR3, the DNA is TGTGCCAGCAGCTCCGGGTCACAACGGGGCTATGGCTACACCTTC.